The 13 T cell receptor beta chains in this list originate from one sample, sequenced in a study of T cells in Graves' hyperthyroidism and ophthalmopathy. Regions amplified from RNA transcripts were the TCR beta CDR3 regions. The HTBI set primed first-round TCR CDR3 RT-PCR. Each CDR3 protein gets one entry after TCRdb re-called the multiplex PCR reads with MiXCR. Of about 350,000 distinct CDR3 sequences listed, over 11% are singletons. The sample consisted of blood. The receptors originated from a woman under 40 with Graves' hyperthyroidism.

At least ten counts were recorded for this clonotype. V usage is TRBV12-3 or TRBV12-4 and J usage is TRBJ2-1; the D gene could be TRBD1 or TRBD2 (5 bases each). Trimming shortened V by 6 bases and J by 8 bases, and 14 bases separated the two germline ends. The CDR3 is 13 amino acids. This CDR3 reads CASSSSRDDEQFF. The CDR3 nucleotides read TGTGCCAGCAGCTCAAGCCGGGACGATGAGCAGTTCTTC.

This clonotype has ten or more counts. This chain joins TRBV24-1 and TRBJ2-1; 12 bases agree with TRBD2. The CDR3 totals 16 residues. V dropped 3 bases and J dropped 7; count of bases not matched to a gene: 6. CDR1 is KGHDR, CDR2 SFDVKD, per germline. CDR3 residues: CATSDATSGSLNEQFF. The CDR3 nucleotides are TGTGCCACCAGTGATGCGACTAGCGGGAGCCTAAATGAGCAGTTCTTC.

The sample holds many counts of this clonotype. J is TRBJ2-7 and V is TRBV7-9; 7 positions agree with TRBD2. CDR1 and CDR2 from the germline V gene are SEHNR and FQNEAQ (reference sequence). The CDR3 has 14 amino acids. The junction had 7 bases not matched to a gene; V was cut back by 1 base and J by 7 bases. The CDR3 protein is CASSLVAGVQEQYF. DNA for the CDR3: TGTGCCAGCAGCTTAGTTGCGGGGGTACAAGAGCAGTACTTC.

The rearrangement joins TRBV25-1 to TRBJ2-7; D possibly matches TRBD1 or TRBD2 (6 bases each). V lost 7 bases and J 2 bases, leaving 9 bases between the germline ends. Germline V CDR1 and CDR2: MGHDK, SYGVNS. The CDR3 extends over 12 amino acids. CDR3 sequence (DNA): TGTGCCAGCAAGGGGGGCCCCTACGAGCAGTACTTC. Translating gives CASKGGPYEQYF.

This clonotype was detected ten times or more. This chain connects TRBV12-3 or TRBV12-4 to TRBJ2-7; unclear D gene. Trimming pared 7 bases from V and 0 bases from J, leaving 16 bases between. The CDR3 runs to 15 residues. The CDR3 reads CASTLTGSSSYEQYF. In nucleotides, the CDR3 is TGTGCCAGCACCCTTACTGGGTCGAGCTCCTACGAGCAGTACTTC.

The V gene is TRBV6-2 or TRBV6-3, the J gene TRBJ2-7; no clear D. The germline gives CDR1 MNHEY, CDR2 SVGEGT. The V and J ends lost 2 bases and 6 bases respectively, with 11 bases between them. The CDR3 has 13 amino acids. The CDR3 DNA follows: TGTGCCAGCAGTTACGTACCGGGCTCCGAGCAGTACTTC. It yields the protein CASSYVPGSEQYF.

The V gene is TRBV9, the J gene TRBJ2-3; TRBD2 agrees at 10 bases. The CDR3 extends over 15 amino acids. The germline V gene encodes CDR1 SGDLS and CDR2 YYNGEE. V shed 5 bases and J 2 bases; nucleotides not matched to a gene: 5. The CDR3 nucleotides are TGTGCCAGCAGTGGTAGCGGGAGGATCACAGATACGCAGTATTTT. Protein sequence: CASSGSGRITDTQYF. Together with reference TRBV9 and TRBJ2-3, the CDR3 gives the full variable domain: DSGVTQTPKHLITATGQRVTLRCSPRSGDLSVYWYQQSLDQGLQFLIQYYNGEERAKGNILERFSAQQFPDLHSELNLSSLELGDSALYFCASSGSGRITDTQYFGPGTRLTVL.

This clonotype was seen ten or more times. The chain is built from TRBV7-2 and TRBJ2-3, with a possible D match to TRBD2 (5 bases). The V end lost 0 bases, the J end lost 11 bases, and 15 bases lay between the germline ends. The CDR3 has 14 residues. The V gene's germline CDR1 is SGHTA and CDR2 FQGNSA. CDR3 nucleotide sequence: TGTGCCAGCAGCTTAGCGACCGCGGGCCTTGGGCAGTATTTT. Translated, it gives CASSLATAGLGQYF.

This clonotype was counted only a few times. J is TRBJ2-6 and V is TRBV27; D not certain. Germline V CDR1 and CDR2: MNHEY, SMNVEV (reference sequence). The V gene lost 5 bases and the J gene lost 0 bases, with 8 bases spanning the gap. The CDR3 extends over 15 amino acids. DNA for the CDR3: TGTGCCAGCAGTGTCTCCCTCTCTGGGGCCAACGTCCTGACTTTC. Translated: CASSVSLSGANVLTF.

The table lists this clonotype with many counts. V and J are TRBV6-2 or TRBV6-3 and TRBJ2-1; 14 bases map to TRBD2. The CDR3 contains 20 residues. Germline-derived CDR1 and CDR2 are MNHEY and SVGEGT. Losses at the gene ends were 2 bases for V and 6 bases for J; bases not matched to a gene: 15. CDR3 loop: CASSYVLDPGLAGVRNEQFF. The CDR3 DNA sequence: TGTGCCAGCAGTTACGTACTGGACCCGGGACTAGCGGGAGTTCGCAATGAGCAGTTCTTC.

This clonotype showed up just once. This sequence may be a read error, since a much larger clone differs from it by one base. The V call is TRBV2, the J call TRBJ1-3; D unclear. The CDR3 consists of 16 residues. The germline V gene encodes CDR1 SNHLY and CDR2 FYNNEI. DNA for the CDR3: TGTGCCAACAGTGTGTTGCCGGAGGGCTCTGGAAACACCATATATTTT. Its protein product is CANSVLPEGSGNTIYF.

This clonotype has more than one count but fewer than ten. This sequence joins TRBV6-1 and TRBJ1-2; D is unclear. CDR3 length: 15 amino acids. In germline, CDR1 is MNHNS, CDR2 SASEGT. The germline V and J ends were trimmed by 5 bases and 7 bases, with 20 bases remaining between them. The CDR3 coding sequence is TGTGCCAGCAGTCCCCCCGGACGGATGAAGGCTGGCTACACCTTC. Residues: CASSPPGRMKAGYTF.

Written as DNA, the CDR3 is TGTGCCACCAGTGACCCGATGGGGGACAGGGCCACCGGGGAGCTGTTTTTT. This sequence encodes CATSDPMGDRATGELFF. The genes are TRBV24-1 and TRBJ2-2; 9 positions agree with TRBD1. Per germline, CDR1 KGHDR and CDR2 SFDVKD. The trim removed 4 bases at V and 4 bases at J, leaving 9 bases unmatched. The CDR3 is 17 residues long.